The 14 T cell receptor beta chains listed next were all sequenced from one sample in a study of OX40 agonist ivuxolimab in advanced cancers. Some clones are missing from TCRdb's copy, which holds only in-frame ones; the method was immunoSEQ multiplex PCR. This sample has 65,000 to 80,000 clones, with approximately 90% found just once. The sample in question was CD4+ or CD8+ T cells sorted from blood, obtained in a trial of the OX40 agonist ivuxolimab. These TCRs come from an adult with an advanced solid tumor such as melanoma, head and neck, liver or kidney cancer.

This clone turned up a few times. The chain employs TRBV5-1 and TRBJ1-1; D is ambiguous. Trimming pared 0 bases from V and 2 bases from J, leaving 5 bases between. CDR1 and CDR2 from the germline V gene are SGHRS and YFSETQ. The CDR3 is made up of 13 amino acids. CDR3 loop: CASSLGRNTEAFF. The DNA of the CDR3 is TGCGCCAGCAGCTTGGGCAGAAACACTGAAGCTTTCTTT.

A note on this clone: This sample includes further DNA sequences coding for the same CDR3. Written as DNA, the CDR3 is TGTGCCAGTTCCGGGACTAGCATCTCCTACGAGCAGTACTTC. Protein: CASSGTSISYEQYF. The rearrangement links TRBV6-1 to TRBJ2-7; 9 bases map to TRBD2. There are 14 residues in the CDR3. The V gene's germline CDR1 is MNHNS and CDR2 SASEGT. V lost 9 bases and J lost 0; bases outside the gene matches: 6.

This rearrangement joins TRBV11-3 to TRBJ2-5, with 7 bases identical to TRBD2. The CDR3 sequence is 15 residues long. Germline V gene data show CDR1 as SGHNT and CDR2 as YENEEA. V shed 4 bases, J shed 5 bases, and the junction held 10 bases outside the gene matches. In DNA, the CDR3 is TGTGCCAGCAGCTCATCAAGCGGGGAGGGGGAGACCCAGTACTTC. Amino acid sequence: CASSSSSGEGETQYF.

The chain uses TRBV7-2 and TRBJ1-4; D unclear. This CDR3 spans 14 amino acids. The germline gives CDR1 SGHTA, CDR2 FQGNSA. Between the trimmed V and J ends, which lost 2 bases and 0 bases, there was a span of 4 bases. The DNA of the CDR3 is TGTGCCAGCAGCTTAACAGCAACTAATGAAAAACTGTTTTTT. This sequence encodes CASSLTATNEKLFF.

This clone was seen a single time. CDR3 in amino acids: CATQTGTGPRRELFF. The DNA of the CDR3 is TGCGCCACCCAAACAGGGACCGGCCCTCGGAGGGAGCTGTTTTTT. J is TRBJ2-2 and V is TRBV5-1, with a weak D call TRBD1 (6 bases). This CDR3 is 15 amino acids long. V was pared by 9 bases and J by 9 bases, with 24 bases between. CDR1 is SGHRS and CDR2 is YFSETQ in the germline V gene.

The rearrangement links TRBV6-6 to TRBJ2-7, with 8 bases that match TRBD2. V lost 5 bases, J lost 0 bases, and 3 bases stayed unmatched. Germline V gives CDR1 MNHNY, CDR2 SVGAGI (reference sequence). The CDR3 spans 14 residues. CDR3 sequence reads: CASSLAGRSYEQYF. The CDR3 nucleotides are TGTGCCAGCAGTCTAGCGGGCCGCTCCTACGAGCAGTACTTC.

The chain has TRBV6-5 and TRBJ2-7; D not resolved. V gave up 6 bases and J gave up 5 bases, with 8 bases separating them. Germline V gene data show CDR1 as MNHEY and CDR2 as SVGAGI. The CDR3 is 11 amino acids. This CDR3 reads CASRTHDEQYF. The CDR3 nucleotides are TGTGCCAGCAGGACCCACGACGAGCAGTACTTC.

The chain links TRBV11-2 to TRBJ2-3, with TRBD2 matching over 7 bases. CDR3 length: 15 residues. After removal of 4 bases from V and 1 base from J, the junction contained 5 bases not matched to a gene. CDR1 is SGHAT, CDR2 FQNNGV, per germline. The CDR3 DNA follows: TGTGCCAGCAGCTCGGTCCTAGCGGGCACAGATACGCAGTATTTT. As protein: CASSSVLAGTDTQYF.

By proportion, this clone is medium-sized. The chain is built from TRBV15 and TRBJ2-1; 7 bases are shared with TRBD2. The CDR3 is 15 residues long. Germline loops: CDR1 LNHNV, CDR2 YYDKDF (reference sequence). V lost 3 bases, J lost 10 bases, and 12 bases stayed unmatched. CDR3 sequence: CATSSPGRREREQFF. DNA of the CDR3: TGTGCCACCAGCAGCCCAGGTCGGCGGGAGAGGGAGCAGTTCTTC. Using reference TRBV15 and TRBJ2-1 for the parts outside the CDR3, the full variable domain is DAMVIQNPRYQVTQFGKPVTLSCSQTLNHNVMYWYQQKSSQAPKLLFHYYDKDFNNEADTPDNFQSRRPNTSFCFLDIRSPGLGDTAMYLCATSSPGRREREQFFGPGTRLTVL.

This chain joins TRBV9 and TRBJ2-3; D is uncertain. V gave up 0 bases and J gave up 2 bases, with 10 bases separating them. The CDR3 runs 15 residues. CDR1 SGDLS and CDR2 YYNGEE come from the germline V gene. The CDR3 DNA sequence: TGTGCCAGCAGCGTAGGTTCAGGCCACACAGATACGCAGTATTTT. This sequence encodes CASSVGSGHTDTQYF.

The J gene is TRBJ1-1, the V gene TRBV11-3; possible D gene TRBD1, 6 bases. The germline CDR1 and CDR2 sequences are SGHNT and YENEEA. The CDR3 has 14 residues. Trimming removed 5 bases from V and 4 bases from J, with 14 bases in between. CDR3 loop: CASSGNREGTEAFF. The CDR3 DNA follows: TGTGCCAGCAGCGGAAACAGGGAGGGCACTGAAGCTTTCTTT.

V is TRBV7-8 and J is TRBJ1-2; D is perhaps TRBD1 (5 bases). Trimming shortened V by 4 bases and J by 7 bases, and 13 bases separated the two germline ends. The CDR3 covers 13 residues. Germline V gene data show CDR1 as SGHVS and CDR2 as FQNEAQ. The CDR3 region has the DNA TGTGCCAGCAGCTCAACAGACAGAGGTGGCTACACCTTC. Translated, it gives CASSSTDRGGYTF.

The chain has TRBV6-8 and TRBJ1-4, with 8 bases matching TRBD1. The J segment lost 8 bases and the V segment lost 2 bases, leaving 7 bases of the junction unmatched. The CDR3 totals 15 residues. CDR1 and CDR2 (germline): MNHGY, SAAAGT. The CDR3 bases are TGTGCCAGCAGTTACGTAGGACAGGGAGACGAAAAACTGTTTTTT. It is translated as CASSYVGQGDEKLFF.

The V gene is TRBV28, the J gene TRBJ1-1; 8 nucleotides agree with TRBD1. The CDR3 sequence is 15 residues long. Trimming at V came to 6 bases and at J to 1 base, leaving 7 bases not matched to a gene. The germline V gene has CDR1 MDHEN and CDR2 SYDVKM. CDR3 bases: TGTGCCAGCAGCCCATACACAGGGGGGAACACTGAAGCTTTCTTT. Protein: CASSPYTGGNTEAFF. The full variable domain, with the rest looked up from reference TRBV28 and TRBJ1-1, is DVKVTQSSRYLVKRTGEKVFLECVQDMDHENMFWYRQDPGLGLRLIYFSYDVKMKEKGDIPEGYSVSREKKERFSLILESASTNQTSMYLCASSPYTGGNTEAFFGQGTRLTVV.